Listed below are T cell receptor beta chains from one sample, sequenced in a study of read filtering for tumor transcriptome and immune sequencing. TCRdb redid the calling of the reads with MiXCR, one entry per CDR3 protein. The sample includes approximately 61,000 distinct CDR3 sequences, around 21% seen only once; the top ten take roughly 13%. Material for sequencing was a population of CD138-negative cells sorted from bone marrow. All receptors derive from a donor over 35 with multiple myeloma. Each CDR3 is given with its conserved first and last residue. D genes are given only for firm matches. The size of a clone is reported for some rows only, either as once, few or many, or as a class for expanded clones.

V gene: TRBV20-1; J gene: TRBJ1-1; D gene: .; clone size: many; CDR3 protein: CSASAANTEAFF; CDR3 DNA: TGCAGTGCTAGTGCCGCGAACACTGAAGCTTTCTTT
V gene: TRBV19; J gene: TRBJ2-1; D gene: .; clone size: medium-sized; CDR3 protein: CASLLRHTVVPSYNEQFF; CDR3 DNA: TGTGCCAGTCTCTTAAGACACACCGTTGTCCCGTCCTACAATGAGCAGTTCTTC
V gene: TRBV7-9; J gene: TRBJ1-6; D gene: .; clone size: many; CDR3 protein: CAVSRGPNSPLHF; CDR3 DNA: TGTGCAGTTAGTCGGGGTCCGAACTCACCCCTCCACTTT
V gene: TRBV2; J gene: TRBJ2-2; D gene: .; clone size: many; CDR3 protein: CASRSPGPGGELFF; CDR3 DNA: TGTGCCAGCAGGTCACCGGGACCGGGCGGGGAGCTGTTTTTT
V gene: TRBV29-1; J gene: TRBJ2-7; D gene: TRBD2; clone size: many; CDR3 protein: CSVSGGSAYEQYF; CDR3 DNA: TGCAGCGTTTCTGGCGGGAGCGCCTACGAGCAGTACTTC
V gene: TRBV2; J gene: TRBJ2-3; D gene: .; clone size: many; CDR3 protein: CAAAAGSPTDTQYF; CDR3 DNA: TGTGCCGCGGCGGCGGGCAGCCCCACAGATACGCAGTATTTT
V gene: TRBV15; J gene: TRBJ1-1; D gene: .; clone size: few; CDR3 protein: CATSRETSRAEAFF; CDR3 DNA: TGTGCCACCAGCCGTGAGACTTCCAGAGCTGAAGCTTTCTTT
V gene: TRBV20-1; J gene: TRBJ1-2; D gene: .; clone size: many; CDR3 protein: CSATAGGYGYTF; CDR3 DNA: TGCAGTGCTACGGCAGGTGGCTATGGCTACACCTTC
V gene: TRBV24-1; J gene: TRBJ2-1; D gene: TRBD2; clone size: many; CDR3 protein: CATSDFRLAAGNEQFF; CDR3 DNA: TGTGCCACCAGTGATTTCAGACTAGCGGCCGGCAATGAGCAGTTCTTC
V gene: TRBV9; J gene: TRBJ2-1; D gene: TRBD2; clone size: medium-sized; CDR3 protein: CASSPPGGTGVEEQFF; CDR3 DNA: TGTGCCAGCAGCCCTCCGGGAGGGACTGGAGTTGAAGAGCAGTTCTTC
V gene: TRBV20-1; J gene: TRBJ2-1; D gene: .; clone size: medium-sized; CDR3 protein: CSAPNPGTKGNEQFF; CDR3 DNA: TGCAGTGCCCCAAACCCCGGGACAAAGGGGAATGAGCAGTTCTTC
V gene: TRBV20-1; J gene: TRBJ1-4; D gene: .; clone size: many; CDR3 protein: CSARRAINEKLFF; CDR3 DNA: TGCAGTGCTAGGAGGGCTATAAATGAAAAACTGTTTTTT
V gene: TRBV13; J gene: TRBJ2-3; D gene: .; clone size: many; CDR3 protein: CASSLTRNTDTQYF; CDR3 DNA: TGTGCCAGCAGCTTAACTCGGAATACAGATACGCAGTATTTT
V gene: TRBV27; J gene: TRBJ2-1; D gene: .; clone size: .; CDR3 protein: CASSARAPPNELFF; CDR3 DNA: TGTGCCAGCAGTGCCCGGGCCCCGCCCAATGAGCTGTTCTTC
V gene: TRBV12-5; J gene: TRBJ2-6; D gene: .; clone size: few; CDR3 protein: CASGLAGANVLTF; CDR3 DNA: TGTGCTAGTGGTTTGGCTGGGGCCAACGTCCTGACTTTC
V gene: TRBV11-3; J gene: TRBJ1-1; D gene: .; clone size: many; CDR3 protein: CASSLRGANTEAFF; CDR3 DNA: TGTGCCAGCAGCTTAAGGGGGGCGAACACTGAAGCTTTCTTT
V gene: TRBV10-3; J gene: TRBJ1-5; D gene: .; clone size: many; CDR3 protein: CAISESVESNQPQHF; CDR3 DNA: TGTGCCATCAGTGAGTCGGTTGAGAGCAATCAGCCCCAGCATTTT
V gene: TRBV29-1; J gene: TRBJ1-1; D gene: .; clone size: many; CDR3 protein: CSVKLNTEAFF; CDR3 DNA: TGCAGCGTTAAGCTGAACACTGAAGCTTTCTTT
V gene: TRBV6-2/TRBV6-3; J gene: TRBJ1-5; D gene: TRBD1; clone size: few; CDR3 protein: CASSYSQGHQPQHF; CDR3 DNA: TGTGCCAGCAGTTACTCACAGGGGCATCAGCCCCAGCATTTT
V gene: TRBV6-6; J gene: TRBJ1-2; D gene: TRBD1; clone size: many; CDR3 protein: CASSPQTGGDGYTF; CDR3 DNA: TGTGCCAGCAGCCCCCAGACAGGGGGCGATGGCTACACCTTC
V gene: TRBV29-1; J gene: TRBJ2-7; D gene: .; clone size: many; CDR3 protein: CSCQVSYEQYF; CDR3 DNA: TGCAGCTGTCAGGTTTCCTACGAGCAGTACTTC
V gene: TRBV20-1; J gene: TRBJ2-1; D gene: TRBD2; clone size: .; CDR3 protein: CSAPTSGGYNEQFF; CDR3 DNA: TGCAGTGCGCCTACTAGCGGGGGTTACAATGAGCAGTTCTTC
V gene: TRBV29-1; J gene: TRBJ2-5; D gene: .; clone size: many; CDR3 protein: CSGRLVQETQYF; CDR3 DNA: TGCAGCGGTAGACTAGTCCAAGAGACCCAGTACTTC
V gene: TRBV20-1; J gene: TRBJ2-7; D gene: .; clone size: few; CDR3 protein: CSARQGKGYEQYF; CDR3 DNA: TGCAGTGCTAGACAGGGAAAAGGATACGAGCAGTACTTC
V gene: TRBV20-1; J gene: TRBJ1-4; D gene: .; clone size: many; CDR3 protein: CSARDARASGEKLFF; CDR3 DNA: TGCAGTGCTAGAGATGCCCGGGCGTCTGGTGAAAAACTGTTTTTT
V gene: TRBV6-2/TRBV6-3; J gene: TRBJ2-4; D gene: .; clone size: few; CDR3 protein: CASRPEAKNIQYF; CDR3 DNA: TGTGCCAGCAGGCCCGAGGCCAAAAACATTCAGTACTTC
V gene: TRBV3-1; J gene: TRBJ1-5; D gene: .; clone size: many; CDR3 protein: CASSLRYTNQPQHF; CDR3 DNA: TGTGCCAGCAGCCTACGGTACACGAATCAGCCCCAGCATTTT
V gene: TRBV19; J gene: TRBJ1-4; D gene: .; clone size: many; CDR3 protein: CASRGRDRGHEKLFF; CDR3 DNA: TGTGCCAGTAGGGGACGAGACAGAGGACATGAAAAACTGTTTTTT
V gene: TRBV20-1; J gene: TRBJ1-5; D gene: .; clone size: .; CDR3 protein: CSATRVHQPQHF; CDR3 DNA: TGCAGTGCTACTCGAGTACATCAGCCCCAGCATTTT
V gene: TRBV20-1; J gene: TRBJ1-2; D gene: TRBD1; clone size: .; CDR3 protein: CSAIDRDSYGYTF; CDR3 DNA: TGCAGTGCTATAGACCGGGACAGTTACGGCTACACCTTC
V gene: TRBV28; J gene: TRBJ2-7; D gene: .; clone size: .; CDR3 protein: CAVAQGSPNEQYF; CDR3 DNA: TGTGCCGTTGCACAGGGCAGTCCTAACGAGCAGTACTTC
V gene: TRBV7-9; J gene: TRBJ1-1; D gene: .; clone size: many; CDR3 protein: CASSLAWEGVPETEAFF; CDR3 DNA: TGTGCCAGCAGCTTAGCGTGGGAGGGGGTGCCGGAAACTGAAGCTTTCTTT
V gene: TRBV7-2; J gene: TRBJ1-3; D gene: .; clone size: .; CDR3 protein: CASSLSRTLCF; CDR3 DNA: TGTGCCAGCAGCTTAAGCCGGACCCTATGTTTT
V gene: TRBV11-1; J gene: TRBJ2-2; D gene: .; clone size: many; CDR3 protein: CASSLRQTNTGELFF; CDR3 DNA: TGTGCCAGCAGCTTAAGACAGACGAACACCGGGGAGCTGTTTTTT
V gene: TRBV19; J gene: TRBJ2-3; D gene: TRBD2; clone size: many; CDR3 protein: CASSTIGAGGPRAGTDTQYF; CDR3 DNA: TGTGCCAGTAGTACCATCGGCGCGGGAGGGCCTAGAGCGGGCACAGATACGCAGTATTTT
V gene: TRBV20-1; J gene: TRBJ1-2; D gene: TRBD1; clone size: .; CDR3 protein: CSAREVQGIGGYTF; CDR3 DNA: TGCAGTGCTAGGGAGGTACAGGGGATAGGTGGCTACACCTTC
V gene: TRBV7-9; J gene: TRBJ2-7; D gene: TRBD1; clone size: many; CDR3 protein: CASSFDRVGAYEQYF; CDR3 DNA: TGTGCCAGCAGCTTCGACAGGGTAGGCGCCTACGAGCAGTACTTC
V gene: TRBV9; J gene: TRBJ2-1; D gene: .; clone size: few; CDR3 protein: CASSVGSGISNEQFF; CDR3 DNA: TGTGCCAGCAGCGTAGGTAGCGGTATAAGCAATGAGCAGTTCTTC
V gene: TRBV11-2; J gene: TRBJ2-1; D gene: .; clone size: many; CDR3 protein: CASSTPLSRSSYNEQFF; CDR3 DNA: TGTGCCAGCAGCACCCCGTTGAGCAGAAGCTCCTACAATGAGCAGTTCTTC
V gene: TRBV6-5; J gene: TRBJ2-2; D gene: .; clone size: many; CDR3 protein: CASRQTGNTGELFF; CDR3 DNA: TGTGCCAGCAGACAGACAGGGAACACCGGGGAGCTGTTTTTT
V gene: TRBV6-5; J gene: TRBJ1-4; D gene: TRBD1; clone size: few; CDR3 protein: CASSYSGTGGDEKLFF; CDR3 DNA: TGTGCCAGCAGTTACTCGGGCACAGGGGGTGATGAAAAACTGTTTTTT
V gene: TRBV11-3; J gene: TRBJ2-6; D gene: .; clone size: many; CDR3 protein: CASSLGSGANVLTF; CDR3 DNA: TGTGCCAGCAGCCTAGGGAGTGGGGCCAACGTCCTGACTTTC
V gene: TRBV12-3/TRBV12-4; J gene: TRBJ1-2; D gene: .; clone size: many; CDR3 protein: CASSLGQGNYGYTF; CDR3 DNA: TGTGCCAGCAGTTTAGGTCAGGGGAACTATGGCTACACCTTC